This passage covers 9 T cell receptor beta chains from one sample sequenced in a study of blood T cell repertoires in COVID-19. Assay: immunoSEQ multiplex PCR; the TCRdb copy retains only in-frame clones and omits some. The data show 85,000 to 130,000 clones, 82% seen once. Sequenced sample: peripheral blood. Receptors were obtained from a man in his sixties with acute or convalescent COVID-19.

The chain carries TRBV6-4 and TRBJ2-1; 10 bases are shared with TRBD2. This CDR3 has 16 residues. Trimming took 2 bases from V and 6 from J; bases not matched to a gene: 7. Germline V CDR1 and CDR2: MRHNA, SNTAGT. The chain's CDR3 is CASSDPRVAGGNEQFF. In DNA, the CDR3 is TGTGCCAGCAGTGACCCTCGGGTAGCGGGAGGCAATGAGCAGTTCTTC.

This clone came up a few times. The V and J genes are TRBV9 and TRBJ2-3; D possibly corresponds to TRBD1 (5 bases). Trimming stripped 2 bases from V and 3 bases from J, with 7 bases between. The CDR3 covers 13 residues. The V gene's germline CDR1 is SGDLS and CDR2 YYNGEE. The CDR3 sequence: CASSVRQTDTQYF. The CDR3 DNA reads TGTGCCAGCAGCGTCCGACAGACAGATACGCAGTATTTT.

The V call is TRBV11-2, the J call TRBJ2-3; D is undetermined. This CDR3 spans 14 amino acids. The ends were cut back, 5 bases at V and 4 bases at J, with 13 bases in the middle. Germline V gene lookup returns CDR1 SGHAT and CDR2 FQNNGV. The CDR3 is CASSPLSLADTQYF. In nucleotides, the CDR3 is TGTGCCAGCAGCCCCCTGAGCTTGGCAGATACGCAGTATTTT.

The chain couples TRBV11-2 to TRBJ2-3; the D gene is possibly TRBD1 (5 bases). CDR3 length equals 17 residues. Trimming left V 6 bases short and J 0 bases short, with 19 bases between. CDR1 is SGHAT and CDR2 is FQNNGV in the germline V gene. The CDR3 reads CASRTYLDTSSTDTQYF. CDR3 DNA sequence: TGTGCCAGCAGAACGTACTTGGACACATCTAGCACAGATACGCAGTATTTT.

In the case of this clone: A read error may explain this, as a much larger clone is one base away. This rearrangement joins TRBV6-2 or TRBV6-3 to TRBJ2-6; 7 nucleotides line up with TRBD1. V was pared by 6 bases and J by 2 bases, with 4 bases of the junction left unmatched. In germline, CDR1 is MNHEY, CDR2 SVGEGT. The CDR3 totals 15 residues. The CDR3: CASSRTGAGANVLTF. The CDR3 DNA reads TGTGCCAGCAGCAGAACAGGGGCTGGGGCCAACGTCCTGACTTTC.

In DNA, the CDR3 is TGCAGCGTTGGTGGGCCCGCCGGTGGGAACACTGAAGCTTTCTTT. This codes for CSVGGPAGGNTEAFF. The rearrangement uses TRBV29-1 and TRBJ1-1; D is ambiguous. The V gene's germline CDR1 is SQVTM and CDR2 ANQGSEA. V lost 4 bases, J lost 1 base, and 16 bases lay in between. This CDR3 spans 15 amino acids.

This clone appeared once. The V and J genes are TRBV9 and TRBJ1-6; 9 bases are a match to TRBD1. The J segment lost 7 bases and the V segment lost 2 bases, leaving 4 bases of the junction unmatched. Germline CDR1 is SGDLS and CDR2 is YYNGEE. The CDR3 extends over 15 amino acids. The CDR3 DNA reads as TGTGCCAGCAGCGTCCGGGACAGGGAGAATTCACCCCTCCACTTT. This translates into CASSVRDRENSPLHF.

This CDR3 is CASSQDTVLNSPLHF. CDR3 bases: TGTGCCAGCAGCCAAGATACGGTTCTCAATTCACCCCTCCACTTT. The rearrangement uses TRBV3-1 (or the pseudogene TRBV3-2) and TRBJ1-6, with no clear D. The CDR3 has 15 residues. V gave up 0 bases and J gave up 7 bases, with 10 bases separating them. Germline lookup yields CDR1 LGHDT and CDR2 YNNKEL (reference sequence).

This rearrangement joins TRBV11-2 to TRBJ2-2; 9 bases are shared with TRBD1. Germline V gives CDR1 SGHAT, CDR2 FQNNGV. V was pared by 4 bases and J by 2 bases, with 2 bases of the junction left unmatched. There are 15 residues in the CDR3. The CDR3 loop is CASSWGQGNTGELFF. CDR3 nucleotide sequence: TGTGCCAGCAGCTGGGGACAGGGTAACACCGGGGAGCTGTTTTTT.